These 8 T cell receptor beta chains were all obtained from the same sample, sequenced in a study of T cells in Graves' hyperthyroidism and ophthalmopathy. RNA transcripts served as the template for amplifying TCR beta CDR3 regions. In the first-round RT-PCR of the TCR CDR3, the HTBI primer set was used. TCRdb used MiXCR to reprocess the multiplex PCR reads, holding one entry per CDR3 protein. The table lists around 500,000 distinct CDR3 sequences, approximately 15% of them singletons. Sequencing was carried out using blood. The receptors were sampled from a woman in her thirties or forties with Graves' hyperthyroidism.

This clonotype was recorded many times. This chain links TRBV28 with TRBJ1-2; D is uncertain. CDR1 is MDHEN and CDR2 is SYDVKM in the germline V gene. Trimming took 4 bases from V and 8 from J, leaving 11 bases between them. The CDR3 contains 12 residues. For the CDR3, the DNA is TGTGCCAGCAGTTCCGGACGGGAGGGCTACACCTTC. As protein: CASSSGREGYTF.

This clonotype came up many times. The J gene is TRBJ1-2, the V gene TRBV11-2; the match to TRBD1 covers 12 bases. CDR1 and CDR2 (germline): SGHAT, FQNNGV. Germline trimming cut 5 bases from V and 7 bases from J; bases unmatched to any gene: 8. CDR3 length: 15 amino acids. CDR3 nucleotide sequence: TGTGCCAGCAGCCTACCGGGACAGGGGGCGTTTGGCTACACCTTC. Its translation is CASSLPGQGAFGYTF.

This clonotype was observed at least ten times. The chain uses TRBV5-1 and TRBJ2-3; a weak D match, TRBD1 (5 bases). There are 15 residues in the CDR3. V lost 1 base and J lost 1, with 10 bases in between. In germline, CDR1 is SGHRS, CDR2 YFSETQ. CDR3 bases: TGCGCCAGCAGCTTGACAGGCAGGGGCACAGATACGCAGTATTTT. This gives the protein CASSLTGRGTDTQYF.

This clonotype was detected ten times or more. The chain joins TRBV6-1 to TRBJ1-1, with unresolved D. Germline loops: CDR1 MNHNS, CDR2 SASEGT. V shed 5 bases and J shed 4 bases, with 14 bases lying between them. The CDR3 runs 14 residues. The CDR3 DNA follows: TGTGCCAGCAGTTGGAGGTACGGCGGCACTGAAGCTTTCTTT. This sequence encodes CASSWRYGGTEAFF.

The sample holds a few counts of this clonotype. The chain recombines TRBV11-2 with TRBJ2-7, with D perhaps matching TRBD1 or TRBD2 (6 bases each). Germline CDR1 reads SGHAT; CDR2 reads FQNNGV. V was shortened by 0 bases and J by 4 bases, with 13 bases between the two germline ends. The CDR3 is made up of 15 amino acids. CDR3 nucleotides: TGTGCCAGCAGCTTAGAAGGGGGGAGATGGTACGAGCAGTACTTC. Protein sequence: CASSLEGGRWYEQYF. Supplemented by reference TRBV11-2 and TRBJ2-7, the full variable domain reads EAGVAQSPRYKIIEKRQSVAFWCNPISGHATLYWYQQILGQGPKLLIQFQNNGVVDDSQLPKDRFSAERLKGVDSTLKIQPAKLEDSAVYLCASSLEGGRWYEQYFGPGTRLTVT.

In this sample, this clonotype turned up once. The chain carries TRBV20-1 and TRBJ2-1; D may match TRBD1 or TRBD2 (5 bases each). Germline V CDR1 and CDR2: DFQATT, SNEGSKA (reference sequence). Trimming stripped 8 bases from V and 15 bases from J, with 17 bases between. The CDR3 sequence is 10 residues long. The CDR3 region has the DNA TGCAGTCCGGCCGGGACCGGGTTGTTCTTC. This codes for CSPAGTGLFF.

In this sample, this clonotype turned up many times. The chain recombines TRBV24-1 with TRBJ2-7; TRBD1 might be the D (5 bases). The CDR3 runs to 13 residues. V shed 6 bases and J shed 3 bases, with 11 bases lying between them. The germline V gene encodes CDR1 KGHDR and CDR2 SFDVKD. The DNA for the CDR3 is TGTGCCACCAGTTCCGGGCAGGGCTACGAGCAGTACTTC. Translation: CATSSGQGYEQYF.

This clonotype was observed at least ten times. V and J are TRBV5-1 and TRBJ2-2; possibly TRBD2 for D (6 bases). Germline values: CDR1 SGHRS, CDR2 YFSETQ. V lost 0 bases and J lost 5, with 8 bases in between. The CDR3 is made up of 14 amino acids. The CDR3 protein is CASSLARGTGELFF. The CDR3 DNA sequence: TGCGCCAGCAGCTTGGCCCGGGGGACCGGGGAGCTGTTTTTT.